This T cell receptor (beta chain) was sequenced in a study of blood T cell repertoires in COVID-19. Across the study: Italy, Spain and the United States were the sources of the convalescent and acute COVID-19 samples. Sources were T cells, B-cell-depleted T cells, or PBMCs; the material itself was cDNA or gDNA.

The CDR3 loop spans 14 amino acids. V gave up 3 bases and J gave up 4 bases, with 12 bases separating them. Germline CDR1 reads SGHNT; CDR2 reads YENEEA. This clone has a handful of counts. Original analysis: Quantification of nucleated cells was approximated via reference gene primer amplification. Generated by immunoSEQ multiplex PCR, the TCRdb table keeps only in-frame clones and is missing some. V and J calls and clone size are copied from that table; D and trimming were computed from the DNA. The sample has approximately 80,000 clones, around four fifths seen once. The chain has TRBV11-3 and TRBJ1-1, with D possibly TRBD1 on 6 matching bases. The sample was peripheral blood. This receptor was taken from a woman between 65 and 79 years old with acute or convalescent COVID-19. The CDR3 loop is CASSFNRASTEAFF. CDR3 nucleotides: TGTGCCAGCAGCTTCAACAGGGCGAGCACTGAAGCTTTCTTT.